Below are 6 T cell receptor beta chains sequenced from a single sample in a study of shared clonotypes between healthy human individuals. Libraries were prepared by immunoSEQ multiplex PCR; TCRdb keeps only in-frame clonotypes and omits some of them. In the table there are hundreds of thousands of clones, roughly 83% of which are singletons. Sequenced material: PBMCs. The receptors were gathered from a woman in her thirties or forties in good health. Some clones in this sample may be carry-over from other donors' samples.

The CDR3 nucleotides read TGTGCCAGCAGCTTGGGCGCACTAGCGGGAGAATACGAGCAGTACTTC. Protein sequence: CASSLGALAGEYEQYF. The chain employs TRBV5-4 and TRBJ2-7, with 11 bases lining up with TRBD2. Germline values: CDR1 SGHNT, CDR2 YYREEE (reference sequence). V shed 0 bases, J shed 4 bases, and the junction held 6 bases outside the gene matches. The CDR3 runs 16 residues.

In DNA form, the CDR3 reads TGTGCCAGCTCACCACCCCAGGGGTCTAATGAAAAACTGTTTTTT. This gives the protein CASSPPQGSNEKLFF. V gene TRBV18 combines with J gene TRBJ1-4; the D gene is possibly TRBD1 (6 bases). The CDR3 has 15 amino acids. The germline CDR1 and CDR2 sequences are KGHSH and LQKENI. Trimming stripped 0 bases from V and 3 bases from J, with 8 bases between.

This chain joins TRBV11-2 and TRBJ2-7, with TRBD1 identical over 8 bases. V was clipped by 6 bases and J by 1 base; unmatched bases: 8. This CDR3 is built from 15 residues. Germline-derived CDR1 and CDR2 are SGHAT and FQNNGV. CDR3 in amino acids: CASRRTGRNSYEQYF. CDR3 DNA: TGTGCCAGCAGGAGGACAGGGCGTAATTCCTACGAGCAGTACTTC. The whole variable domain, remainder taken from reference TRBV11-2 and TRBJ2-7, is EAGVAQSPRYKIIEKRQSVAFWCNPISGHATLYWYQQILGQGPKLLIQFQNNGVVDDSQLPKDRFSAERLKGVDSTLKIQPAKLEDSAVYLCASRRTGRNSYEQYFGPGTRLTVT.

The V call is TRBV7-7, the J call TRBJ2-1; D remains unclear. The CDR3 extends over 13 amino acids. Per the germline V gene, CDR1 is SSHAT and CDR2 is FNYEAQ (reference sequence). V lost 5 bases and J lost 5, with 10 bases in between. CDR3 region: CASSVGPDNEQFF. The CDR3 region has the DNA TGTGCCAGCAGCGTCGGACCAGACAATGAGCAGTTCTTC.

The chain has TRBV28 and TRBJ2-5; TRBD2 matches 12 bases. The CDR3 covers 16 residues. Unmatched junction bases numbered 12, after V lost 6 bases and J lost 7 bases. Germline V gene sequence: CDR1 MDHEN, CDR2 SYDVKM. CDR3 region: CASRRIGTSGRLTQYF. CDR3 nucleotides: TGTGCCAGCAGGAGGATCGGGACTAGCGGGCGCCTGACCCAGTACTTC.

J is TRBJ1-4 and V is TRBV28; 11 bases map to TRBD1. Germline trimming cut 11 bases from V and 8 bases from J; bases unmatched to any gene: 13. The CDR3 covers 15 residues. CDR1 and CDR2 (germline): MDHEN, SYDVKM. The CDR3 here is CAVRGTGGVREKLFF. As DNA, the CDR3 is TGTGCCGTGCGGGGGACAGGGGGAGTTAGGGAAAAACTGTTTTTT.